Sequencing of this TCR beta chain was carried out in a study of blood T cell repertoires in COVID-19. Study-wide context: The origin of the acute and convalescent COVID-19 samples was the United States, Italy and Spain.

Original data processing: Nucleated cell number was recorded as an estimate derived from reference gene primer amplification. Sequenced by immunoSEQ multiplex PCR; TCRdb stores in-frame clones only, minus some. The V and J calls and clone size were taken over from that table, and D and trimming were inferred from the DNA. The sample consists of fewer than 300,000 clones, 80% to 95% of them appearing once. V was clipped by 0 bases and J by 5 bases; unmatched bases: 4. Germline V gene lookup returns CDR1 LGHNA and CDR2 YNFKEQ. The CDR3 covers 17 residues. Patients in Seattle were enrolled during active infection, then followed longitudinally.

The specimen sequenced was peripheral blood. V gene TRBV4-2 combines with J gene TRBJ2-7; 16 bases align to TRBD2. The clonotype comes from a woman younger than 45 with COVID-19, enrolled during active disease. The CDR3 reads CASSQDGTSGRDNEQYF. The CDR3 bases are TGTGCCAGCAGCCAAGATGGGACTAGCGGGAGGGACAACGAGCAGTACTTC.